This T cell receptor (beta chain) was obtained from a study of cytomegalovirus exposure and HLA in healthy donors. This clone was counted a few times. The PCR made use of 60 Vbeta and 13 Jbeta primers. Clones were read by immunoSEQ multiplex PCR, and TCRdb kept only the in-frame ones, dropping some. The sample lists more than 95,000 clones, 69% occurring once. CDR3 length: 11 amino acids. Trimming removed 5 bases at V and 4 bases at J, with 8 bases between. From germline, CDR1 is DFQATT and CDR2 SNEGSKA (reference sequence). Source material: PBMCs. This TCR came from a man aged 25-45 years in good health and CMV-seronegative. This rearrangement joins TRBV20-1 to TRBJ1-1; D possibly corresponds to TRBD1 (6 bases). The CDR3 is CSAPQGTEAFF. CDR3 in DNA: TGCAGTGCTCCACAGGGCACTGAAGCTTTCTTT.